This T cell receptor beta chain was found in a study of blood T cell repertoires in COVID-19. Authors' processing steps: Nucleated cell number was recorded as an estimate derived from reference gene primer amplification. Method: immunoSEQ multiplex PCR; TCRdb's copy keeps in-frame clones and lacks some. Clone size and V and J calls were adopted from that table, with D and trimming inferred from the DNA. The data show 70,000 to 90,000 clones, around 90% seen once. V lost 7 bases and J 10 bases, leaving 20 bases between the germline ends. Germline CDR1 and CDR2: SEHNR and FQNEAQ (reference sequence). This CDR3 region has 15 residues.

This TCR was recovered from a human donor in a cohort sampled during active COVID-19. Sample: peripheral blood. J is TRBJ1-6 and V is TRBV7-9; the D gene is possibly TRBD1 (6 bases). CDR3 nucleotide sequence: TGTGCCAGCAAGCCCCAGGGCGAAGGGGGATCACCCCTCCACTTT. Its translation: CASKPQGEGGSPLHF.